This note documents a single T cell receptor (beta chain) sequence. These data belong to a study of blood T cell repertoires in COVID-19. Study-wide context: Sites across the United States, Italy and Spain contributed samples from acute and convalescent COVID-19. PBMCs, B-cell-depleted T cells, or T cells provided the cDNA or gDNA that made up the material.

As handled by the study authors: Quantification of nucleated cells was approximated via reference gene primer amplification. TCRdb keeps only in-frame clones here, not all; method: immunoSEQ multiplex PCR. V, J and clone size derive from that table, while D and trimming were established from the DNA sequence. The sample includes over 70,000 clones, 85% to 95% of them seen just once. Trimming cost V 4 bases and J 0 bases; bases outside gene matches: 7. Germline lookup yields CDR1 SGDLS and CDR2 YYNGEE. This CDR3 contains 17 residues. This receptor was identified in a human donor with active COVID-19. The donor label of this sample is uncertain. The sample taken for sequencing was peripheral blood. The chain combines TRBV9 with TRBJ2-1; 10 bases align to TRBD1. The CDR3 DNA follows: TGTGCCAGCAGCTCGAAGGACAGGGGGACCTCCTACAATGAGCAGTTCTTC. Its protein is CASSSKDRGTSYNEQFF.